Listed below are T cell receptor beta chains from one sample, sequenced in a study of cytomegalovirus exposure and HLA in healthy donors. Produced via immunoSEQ multiplex PCR; TCRdb's table is partial and in-frame only. The data hold roughly 150,000 clones, with approximately 84% observed a single time. The sequencing input was PBMCs. Receptors originate from a man younger than 45 in good health and CMV-seropositive. Both conserved end residues are part of each CDR3. A D gene is named only where the DNA matches it firmly. A row's size may be missing; if present it is once, few, many or a size class.

d_gene	j_gene	v_gene	abundance	CDR3aa	CDR3nt
TRBD1	TRBJ1-2	TRBV27	NA	CASNLMDRGEDGYTF	TGTGCCAGCAACCTTATGGACAGGGGGGAGGATGGCTACACCTTC
TRBD1	TRBJ1-1	TRBV7-3	NA	CASSSLQGTEAFF	TGTGCCAGCAGCTCTCTACAGGGGACTGAAGCTTTCTTT
NA	TRBJ2-7	TRBV19	NA	CASSMSPGWEQYF	TGTGCCAGTAGTATGAGCCCGGGATGGGAGCAGTACTTC
NA	TRBJ1-2	TRBV19	once	CASKWGEGNPSGYTF	TGTGCCAGTAAATGGGGAGAAGGGAATCCTTCTGGCTACACCTTC
TRBD2	TRBJ2-3	TRBV5-1	NA	CASTLAGLFTDTQYF	TGCGCCAGCACCCTAGCGGGCCTCTTCACAGATACGCAGTATTTT
TRBD1	TRBJ1-5	TRBV19	NA	CASRDREAPQHF	TGTGCCAGTAGGGACAGGGAGGCGCCCCAGCATTTT
NA	TRBJ1-1	TRBV18	few	CASSPQAAEAFF	TGTGCCAGCTCACCCCAAGCCGCTGAAGCTTTCTTT
TRBD1	TRBJ1-4	TRBV18	NA	CASSSGTGIQGEKLFF	TGTGCCAGCTCATCCGGGACAGGGATTCAGGGAGAAAAACTGTTTTTT
NA	TRBJ2-1	TRBV6-4	NA	CASSEGGDYNEQFF	TGTGCCAGCAGTGAAGGGGGTGACTACAATGAGCAGTTCTTC
NA	TRBJ2-3	TRBV27	NA	CASSSRGVGTDTQYF	TGTGCCAGCAGTTCCAGGGGGGTTGGCACAGATACGCAGTATTTT
NA	TRBJ2-1	TRBV4-1	NA	CASSQGVGSSYNEQFF	TGCGCCAGCAGCCAAGGCGTGGGGAGCTCCTACAATGAGCAGTTCTTC